This entry lists 25 T cell receptor beta chains sequenced from one sample in a study of graft-versus-host responses after intestinal transplantation. TCRdb's table, derived via immunoSEQ multiplex PCR, lists solely in-frame clones and lacks some. The sample holds fewer than 30,000 clones, roughly 93% seen once. The specimen comprised PBMCs, sampled around 63 days after intestinal transplant. These receptors were collected from a human patient who received an intestinal transplant, so some T cells may come from the graft donor.

The V gene is TRBV27, the J gene TRBJ2-1; weak D call: TRBD2 (6 bases). This CDR3 has 13 amino acids. The V gene lost 7 bases and the J gene lost 7 bases, with 14 bases spanning the gap. Germline CDR1 reads MNHEY; CDR2 reads SMNVEV (reference sequence). In DNA form, the CDR3 reads TGTGCCAGCACCATCCTGGCGGGAAATGAGCAGTTCTTC. Protein product: CASTILAGNEQFF.

V is TRBV4-2 and J is TRBJ2-1; 14 bases line up with TRBD2. The germline V gene has CDR1 LGHNA and CDR2 YNFKEQ. This CDR3 has 18 amino acids. With 1 base clipped from V and 2 bases from J, the junction kept 4 bases outside the gene matches. DNA of the CDR3: TGTGCCAGCAGCCAAGCGTTGGGACTAGCGGGGGCCTACAATGAGCAGTTCTTC. Amino acid sequence: CASSQALGLAGAYNEQFF.

The V gene is TRBV19, the J gene TRBJ2-7, with D possibly matching TRBD1 (6 bases). The germline gives CDR1 LNHDA, CDR2 SQIVND (reference sequence). This CDR3 has 13 amino acids. Trimming stripped 5 bases from V and 3 bases from J, with 11 bases between. CDR3 coding DNA: TGTGCCAGTAGTTTAGGGGGTTTCTACGAGCAGTACTTC. The encoded protein is CASSLGGFYEQYF. Complete variable domain (other parts from reference TRBV19 and TRBJ2-7): DGGITQSPKYLFRKEGQNVTLSCEQNLNHDAMYWYRQDPGQGLRLIYYSQIVNDFQKGDIAEGYSVSREKKESFPLTVTSAQKNPTAFYLCASSLGGFYEQYFGPGTRLTVT.

V gene TRBV7-9 combines with J gene TRBJ2-5; D ambiguous. The CDR3 has 14 residues. The germline V gene encodes CDR1 SEHNR and CDR2 FQNEAQ (reference sequence). Trimming took 0 bases from V and 5 from J, leaving 10 bases between them. The CDR3 region has the DNA TGTGCCAGCAGCTTAGCTCGTATACAGGAGACCCAGTACTTC. Its protein is CASSLARIQETQYF. Filled out from reference TRBV7-9 and TRBJ2-5, the complete variable domain reads DTGVSQNPRHKITKRGQNVTFRCDPISEHNRLYWYRQTLGQGPEFLTYFQNEAQLEKSRLLSDRFSAERPKGSFSTLEIQRTEQGDSAMYLCASSLARIQETQYFGPGTRLLVL.

The gene calls are TRBV5-1 and TRBJ2-7, with 14 nucleotides matching TRBD2. CDR1 is SGHRS, CDR2 YFSETQ, per germline. This CDR3 comprises 15 residues. The V and J ends lost 2 bases and 12 bases, in that order; junction bases with no gene match: 10. CDR3 bases: TGCGCCAGCAGCTTAACGCCGGGACTAGCGGGAGATTCGTACTTC. It yields the protein CASSLTPGLAGDSYF. Filled out from reference TRBV5-1 and TRBJ2-7, the complete variable domain reads KAGVTQTPRYLIKTRGQQVTLSCSPISGHRSVSWYQQTPGQGLQFLFEYFSETQRNKGNFPGRFSGRQFSNSRSEMNVSTLELGDSALYLCASSLTPGLAGDSYFGPGTRLTVT.

V gene TRBV7-2 combines with J gene TRBJ1-2; D unclear. The germline gives CDR1 SGHTA, CDR2 FQGNSA. The CDR3 sequence is 19 residues long. The ends were cut back, 1 base at V and 3 bases at J, with 24 bases in the middle. CDR3 nucleotide sequence: TGTGCCAGCAGCTTAGAAGCCGTTACAGCGCCGCCCCCGCACTATGGCTACACCTTC. As protein: CASSLEAVTAPPPHYGYTF.

V is TRBV30 and J is TRBJ2-1, with D maybe TRBD2 (6 bases). The CDR3 extends over 14 amino acids. Trimming took 1 base from V and 7 from J, leaving 14 bases between them. Germline loops: CDR1 GTSNPN, CDR2 SVGIG (reference sequence). The CDR3 here is CAWSGTGAGNEQFF. Here the CDR3 DNA reads TGTGCCTGGAGTGGGACTGGCGCGGGAAATGAGCAGTTCTTC.

This chain connects TRBV4-1 to TRBJ2-3; D unclear. The CDR3 has 13 residues. Germline CDR1 is MGHRA and CDR2 is YSYEKL. Trimming left V 2 bases short and J 6 bases short, with 9 bases between. The DNA of the CDR3 is TGCGCCAGCAGCCAATCCCCCTCGGATACGCAGTATTTT. It yields the protein CASSQSPSDTQYF.

The chain links TRBV5-6 to TRBJ2-3; D is uncertain. V lost 1 base and J lost 6, with 6 bases in between. CDR1 is SGHDT and CDR2 is YYEEEE in the germline V gene. This CDR3 comprises 12 residues. This chain's CDR3 is CASSLPPDTQYF. The CDR3 DNA reads as TGTGCCAGCAGCTTGCCCCCGGATACGCAGTATTTT.

The V gene is TRBV7-9, the J gene TRBJ2-1; 8 positions agree with TRBD2. In germline, CDR1 is SEHNR, CDR2 FQNEAQ (reference sequence). The CDR3 loop spans 15 amino acids. V lost 5 bases and J lost 5; bases outside the gene matches: 8. This CDR3 reads CASSPFSSGNNEQFF. Written as DNA, the CDR3 is TGTGCCAGCAGCCCATTTAGTAGCGGGAACAATGAGCAGTTCTTC.

The rearrangement joins TRBV4-1 to TRBJ2-1, with 13 positions matching TRBD2. This CDR3 has 16 amino acids. CDR1 and CDR2 from the germline V gene are MGHRA and YSYEKL. Germline trimming cut 4 bases from V and 3 bases from J; bases unmatched to any gene: 3. DNA of the CDR3: TGCGCCAGCAGCCCAAGACTAGCGGGAGGCTACAATGAGCAGTTCTTC. Translating gives CASSPRLAGGYNEQFF.

On this clone: This specimen includes other DNA sequences encoding the same CDR3. V and J are TRBV11-3 and TRBJ1-1, with 9 bases aligning to TRBD1. Germline V gives CDR1 SGHNT, CDR2 YENEEA. The CDR3 has 17 amino acids. Germline trimming cut 4 bases from V and 5 bases from J; bases unmatched to any gene: 14. The CDR3 reads CASSSSNRDRVGTEAFF. CDR3 sequence (DNA): TGTGCCAGCAGCTCGTCGAACCGGGACAGGGTGGGTACTGAAGCTTTCTTT.

The chain uses TRBV4-1 and TRBJ2-2; 9 nucleotides agree with TRBD2. V shed 1 base, J shed 7 bases, and the junction held 10 bases outside the gene matches. The CDR3 loop spans 17 amino acids. Germline CDR1 MGHRA, CDR2 YSYEKL. CDR3 residues: CASSQVISGGRGGELFF. Here the CDR3 DNA reads TGCGCCAGCAGCCAAGTGATTAGCGGGGGTAGGGGCGGGGAGCTGTTTTTT.

The chain employs TRBV14 and TRBJ2-7, with TRBD2 as a possible D gene (6 bases). The germline V gene has CDR1 SGHDN and CDR2 FVKESK. The CDR3 runs to 15 residues. Trimming removed 1 base from V and 7 bases from J, with 17 bases in between. In DNA form, the CDR3 reads TGTGCCAGCAGCCAAGGCGGAGGGAGACCTGGAGAGCAGTACTTC. As protein: CASSQGGGRPGEQYF.

The chain recombines TRBV27 with TRBJ2-7; 7 nucleotides match TRBD1. Germline CDR1 is MNHEY and CDR2 is SMNVEV (reference sequence). The CDR3 runs 15 residues. The junction had 8 bases not matched to a gene; V was cut back by 4 bases and J by 2 bases. CDR3 DNA sequence: TGTGCCAGCAGTTCCCGACAGGGTAACACCTACGAGCAGTACTTC. It encodes CASSSRQGNTYEQYF.

The rearrangement uses TRBV11-2 and TRBJ2-7; 10 bases align to TRBD2. This CDR3 region has 14 residues. Germline V gene lookup returns CDR1 SGHAT and CDR2 FQNNGV. Trimming removed 6 bases from V and 4 bases from J; junction bases left unmatched: 6. The CDR3 DNA reads TGTGCCAGCAGTCTAGCGGGAGTTCGTTACGAGCAGTACTTC. This sequence encodes CASSLAGVRYEQYF.

The chain uses TRBV4-1 and TRBJ1-1; D not certain. This CDR3 comprises 16 residues. Germline V gene sequence: CDR1 MGHRA, CDR2 YSYEKL. V was cut by 0 bases and J by 0 bases, with 11 bases left in between. In DNA, the CDR3 is TGCGCCAGCAGCCAAGAGGGAGGCGGAATGAACACTGAAGCTTTCTTT. It specifies CASSQEGGGMNTEAFF.

V usage is TRBV27 and J usage is TRBJ2-3; D call uncertain. Germline CDR1 MNHEY, CDR2 SMNVEV (reference sequence). Trimming stripped 4 bases from V and 10 bases from J, with 15 bases between. The CDR3 sequence is 13 residues long. CDR3 sequence (DNA): TGTGCCAGCAGTTCCGGACCCGGGCGGCCGCAGTATTTT. Amino acids: CASSSGPGRPQYF.

J is TRBJ2-7 and V is TRBV4-2; no reliable D call. The V end was cut by 1 base, the J end by 0 bases, with 7 bases between. Germline V CDR1 and CDR2: LGHNA, YNFKEQ. This CDR3 is built from 14 residues. CDR3 amino acids: CASSQAESSYEQYF. For the CDR3, the DNA is TGTGCCAGCAGCCAAGCAGAGAGCTCCTACGAGCAGTACTTC.

The chain employs TRBV7-9 and TRBJ2-7, with 7 bases aligning to TRBD1. V lost 1 base, J lost 4 bases, and 4 bases stayed unmatched. Germline V CDR1 and CDR2: SEHNR, FQNEAQ (reference sequence). CDR3 length: 14 residues. The CDR3 DNA reads TGTGCCAGCAGCTTAGTTGTCAGGGGGTACGAGCAGTACTTC. This codes for CASSLVVRGYEQYF.

The chain is built from TRBV5-1 and TRBJ2-1, with 11 bases fitting TRBD1. The V segment lost 3 bases and the J segment 3 bases; nucleotides outside the gene matches: 8. The V gene's germline CDR1 is SGHRS and CDR2 YFSETQ. The CDR3 covers 17 residues. CDR3 region: CASSWTGGPLNYNEQFF. In nucleotides, the CDR3 is TGCGCCAGCAGCTGGACAGGGGGCCCACTAAACTACAATGAGCAGTTCTTC.

J is TRBJ1-1 and V is TRBV6-5, with D possibly matching TRBD1 (5 bases). Germline CDR1 is MNHEY and CDR2 is SVGAGI. This CDR3 spans 14 amino acids. Trimming removed 2 bases from V and 6 bases from J, with 13 bases in between. The CDR3 here is CASSYGTALSEAFF. The CDR3 DNA sequence: TGTGCCAGCAGTTACGGGACGGCACTATCTGAAGCTTTCTTT.

This clone was observed a single time. The V and J genes are TRBV7-6 and TRBJ2-2; D gene unclear. The CDR3 is made up of 12 amino acids. Germline V gives CDR1 SGHVS, CDR2 FNYEAQ. The V and J ends lost 6 bases and 6 bases respectively, with 8 bases between them. The CDR3 nucleotides are TGTGCCAGCAGGTGGATAGCCGGGGAGCTGTTTTTT. Encoded protein: CASRWIAGELFF.

This rearrangement joins TRBV19 to TRBJ2-7; 8 bases map to TRBD2. CDR1 and CDR2 (germline): LNHDA, SQIVND (reference sequence). The CDR3 contains 15 residues. The junction had 7 bases not matched to a gene; V was cut back by 1 base and J by 5 bases. The CDR3 DNA reads TGTGCCAGTAGTATAGTTCCAGCGGGAGCCCACGAGCAGTACTTC. This sequence encodes CASSIVPAGAHEQYF.

The V gene is TRBV19, the J gene TRBJ2-3, with TRBD2 matching over 10 bases. The CDR3 length is 15 residues. V shed 6 bases, J shed 0 bases, and the junction held 3 bases outside the gene matches. Germline lookup yields CDR1 LNHDA and CDR2 SQIVND (reference sequence). The CDR3 region has the DNA TGTGCCAGTAGCACAGCGGGAGGGAGCACAGATACGCAGTATTTT. This codes for CASSTAGGSTDTQYF.